The clone carrying this T cell receptor (beta chain) was detected a few times. Amplified TCR beta CDR3 regions derived from RNA transcripts. When the TCR CDR3 underwent first-round RT-PCR, the HTBI primer set was used. A single record per CDR3 protein comes from TCRdb applying MiXCR to the multiplex PCR reads. This sample has under 350,000 distinct CDR3 sequences, with 15% to 20% found just once. Newly diagnosed patients aged 18 to 65 had hyperthyroidism of under 2 months' duration. Fresh peripheral blood, about 10 ml of it, supplied the PBMCs. The data originate from a study of T cells in Graves' hyperthyroidism and ophthalmopathy. Germline loops: CDR1 SGHTA, CDR2 FQGTGA. This CDR3 has 16 amino acids. V lost 2 bases and J 0 bases, leaving 11 bases between the germline ends.

The TCR sequence derives from a woman in her forties or fifties with Graves' hyperthyroidism. The sample consisted of blood. The chain combines TRBV7-3 with TRBJ2-1; D ambiguous. In nucleotides, the CDR3 is TGTGCCAGCAGCTTATATGGGTCCCGCTCCTACAATGAGCAGTTCTTC. Protein sequence: CASSLYGSRSYNEQFF.